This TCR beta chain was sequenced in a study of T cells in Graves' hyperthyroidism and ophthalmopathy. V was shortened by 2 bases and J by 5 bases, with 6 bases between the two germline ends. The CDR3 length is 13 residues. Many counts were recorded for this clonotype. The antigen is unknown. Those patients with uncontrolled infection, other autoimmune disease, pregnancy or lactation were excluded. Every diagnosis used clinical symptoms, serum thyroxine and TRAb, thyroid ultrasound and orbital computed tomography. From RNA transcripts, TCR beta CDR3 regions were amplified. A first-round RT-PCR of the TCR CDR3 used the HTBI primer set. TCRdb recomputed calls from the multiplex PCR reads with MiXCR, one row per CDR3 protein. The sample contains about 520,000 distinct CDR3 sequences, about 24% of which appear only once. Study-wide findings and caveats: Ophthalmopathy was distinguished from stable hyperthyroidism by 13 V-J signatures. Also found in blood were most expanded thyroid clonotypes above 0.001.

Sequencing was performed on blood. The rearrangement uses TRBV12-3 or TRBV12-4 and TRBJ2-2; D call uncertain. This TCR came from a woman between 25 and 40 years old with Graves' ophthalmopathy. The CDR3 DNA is TGTGCCAGCAGTTTAAGGTGGACCGGGGAGCTGTTTTTT. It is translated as CASSLRWTGELFF.